The source of this T cell receptor (beta chain) is a study of shared clonotypes between healthy human individuals. Turning to the study itself: Researchers assigned three CD4 naive, three CD4 memory, two CD8 naive and one CD8 memory plate to each donor. Study outcomes and limitations: Naive CD4 clonotypes were shared across several donors at roughly 5%.

The germline V gene has CDR1 ENHRY and CDR2 SYGVKD. V lost 4 bases and J lost 1, with 12 bases in between. This CDR3 has 15 amino acids. Regarding this clone: Antigen: not known.

At the deep level, the assay was run. Data came from immunoSEQ multiplex PCR; TCRdb stores just in-frame clones and leaves some out. This sample has 2 million to 2.5 million clones, with under 97% found just once. CD4+ cells underwent separation, giving CD45RA+ naive and CD45RA-negative memory subsets. This chain connects TRBV10-3 to TRBJ2-3, with D perhaps assigned TRBD1 or TRBD2 (6 bases each). This TCR was recovered from a man younger than 35 in good health. Sequencing input: naive CD4+ T cells sorted from blood. Sample subset: CD45RA+ positively selected. The CDR3 nucleotides are TGTGCCATCAGTGGAGGAGGGGGACGCACAGATACGCAGTATTTT. This sequence encodes CAISGGGGRTDTQYF.